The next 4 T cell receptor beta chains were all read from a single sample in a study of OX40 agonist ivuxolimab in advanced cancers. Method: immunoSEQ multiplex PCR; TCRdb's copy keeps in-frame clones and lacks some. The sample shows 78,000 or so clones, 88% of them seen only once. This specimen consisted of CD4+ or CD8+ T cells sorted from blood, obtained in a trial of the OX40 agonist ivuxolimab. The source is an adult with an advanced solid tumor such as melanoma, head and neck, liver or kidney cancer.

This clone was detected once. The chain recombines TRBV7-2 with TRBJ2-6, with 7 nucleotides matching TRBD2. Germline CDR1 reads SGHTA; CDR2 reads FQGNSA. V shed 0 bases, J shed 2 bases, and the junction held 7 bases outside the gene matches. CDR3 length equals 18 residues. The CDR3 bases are TGTGCCAGCAGCTTAGCGGTAGGGAGGGTAACTGGGGCCAACGTCCTGACTTTC. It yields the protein CASSLAVGRVTGANVLTF.

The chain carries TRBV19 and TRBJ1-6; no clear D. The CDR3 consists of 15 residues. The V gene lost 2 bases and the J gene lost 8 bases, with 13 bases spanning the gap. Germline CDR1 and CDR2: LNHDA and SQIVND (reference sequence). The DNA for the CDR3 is TGTGCCAGTAGTATAACCGGGGTGGCGGATTCACCCCTCCACTTT. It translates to CASSITGVADSPLHF.

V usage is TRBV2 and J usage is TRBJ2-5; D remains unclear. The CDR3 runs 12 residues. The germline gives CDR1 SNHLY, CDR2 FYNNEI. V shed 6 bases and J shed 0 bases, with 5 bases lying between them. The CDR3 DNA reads TGTGCCAGCAGCCGATACCAAGAGACCCAGTACTTC. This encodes CASSRYQETQYF.

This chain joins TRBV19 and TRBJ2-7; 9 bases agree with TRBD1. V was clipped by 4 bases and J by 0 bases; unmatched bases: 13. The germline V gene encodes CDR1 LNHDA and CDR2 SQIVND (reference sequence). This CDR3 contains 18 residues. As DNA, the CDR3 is TGTGCCAGTAGTACATTGGGACAGGGATTCAGGCCCTCCTACGAGCAGTACTTC. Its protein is CASSTLGQGFRPSYEQYF.